The rows below give T cell receptor beta chains drawn from one sample of a study of T cells in Graves' hyperthyroidism and ophthalmopathy. TCRdb independently ran MiXCR on the multiplex PCR reads; one entry per CDR3 protein. In the table there are some 350,000 distinct CDR3 sequences, 15% to 20% of which are singletons. Input material: blood. These receptors originate from a woman younger than 30 with Graves' hyperthyroidism. The CDR3 runs from the conserved cysteine through the conserved F or W. A D gene is named only where the DNA matches it firmly. Clone sizes are given selectively: once, few, many, or a class where the clone is expanded.

clone_size,d_call,v_call,j_call,cdr3_aa,cdr3_nt
many,-,TRBV7-9,TRBJ1-1,CASSLVPGMNTEAFF,TGTGCCAGCAGCTTAGTGCCGGGGATGAACACTGAAGCTTTCTTT
many,TRBD1,TRBV3-1,TRBJ2-5,CASMDRDQETQYF,TGTGCCAGCATGGACAGGGACCAAGAGACCCAGTACTTC
many,-,TRBV4-2,TRBJ1-5,CASSRILVADWSQPQHF,TGTGCCAGCAGCCGAATCCTCGTAGCGGACTGGAGCCAGCCCCAGCATTTT
many,-,TRBV10-3,TRBJ2-2,CATATRGGDGELFF,TGTGCCACCGCCACAAGGGGTGGTGACGGGGAGCTGTTTTTT
-,TRBD1,TRBV30,TRBJ2-3,CAWGTGGSADTQYF,TGTGCCTGGGGAACAGGGGGTAGCGCAGATACGCAGTATTTT
many,-,TRBV12-3/TRBV12-4,TRBJ2-7,CASSFRGASYEQYF,TGTGCCAGCAGTTTCCGGGGGGCCTCCTACGAGCAGTACTTC
many,-,TRBV6-1,TRBJ2-4,CASIDQGYIQYF,TGTGCCAGCATTGATCAGGGGTACATTCAGTACTTC
-,-,TRBV5-1,TRBJ2-5,CVSSLGTQETQYF,TGCGTCAGCAGCTTGGGGACGCAAGAGACCCAGTACTTC
-,TRBD1,TRBV3-1,TRBJ2-5,CASSQRGQGAAETQYF,TGTGCCAGCAGCCAGCGGGGACAGGGGGCGGCAGAGACCCAGTACTTC
-,-,TRBV18,TRBJ1-5,CASSPGQNHPQHF,TGTGCCAGCTCACCGGGGCAGAATCATCCCCAGCATTTT
many,-,TRBV7-7,TRBJ2-7,CASSLMESSYEQYF,TGTGCTAGCAGCTTAATGGAAAGCTCCTACGAGCAGTACTTC
-,-,TRBV5-1,TRBJ2-7,CASSYYRYTYEQYF,TGCGCCAGCAGCTACTACAGATATACCTACGAGCAGTACTTC
many,-,TRBV6-1,TRBJ2-5,CASSEAMGRETQYF,TGTGCCAGCAGTGAAGCAATGGGGAGGGAGACCCAGTACTTC
many,-,TRBV10-1,TRBJ2-7,CASLQTYEQYF,TGCGCCAGCTTACAGACCTACGAGCAGTACTTC
many,-,TRBV11-2,TRBJ2-3,CASSLDGRTDTQYF,TGTGCCAGCAGCTTAGACGGTCGAACAGATACGCAGTATTTT
many,TRBD1,TRBV11-1,TRBJ2-7,CASSSTTPGQSYEQYF,TGTGCCAGCAGCTCTACCACTCCGGGACAGAGCTACGAGCAGTACTTC
few,-,TRBV18,TRBJ1-2,CASSPFRLRRDYGYTF,TGTGCCAGCTCACCGTTCCGTTTAAGAAGAGACTATGGCTACACCTTC
many,-,TRBV6-5,TRBJ2-7,CASSYGAKSSYEQYF,TGTGCCAGCAGTTACGGGGCAAAAAGCTCCTACGAGCAGTACTTC
-,-,TRBV6-5,TRBJ1-2,CASTYTSGQTYGYTF,TGTGCCAGCACTTATACTTCGGGGCAGACATATGGCTACACCTTC
many,-,TRBV7-8,TRBJ1-5,CASSFDNSNQPQHF,TGTGCCAGCAGCTTCGACAATAGCAATCAGCCCCAGCATTTT
-,-,TRBV30,TRBJ2-3,CAGRRGLDTQYF,TGTGCCGGTAGAAGGGGGTTAGATACGCAGTATTTT
many,-,TRBV14,TRBJ2-7,CASSRSHLPSYEQYF,TGTGCCAGCAGCCGTTCACATCTTCCCTCCTACGAGCAGTACTTC
many,-,TRBV5-1,TRBJ1-2,CASSFSGTGRGYGYTF,TGCGCCAGCAGCTTCTCCGGGACCGGGCGTGGATATGGCTACACCTTC
few,-,TRBV9,TRBJ2-5,CASSVTEETQYF,TGTGCCAGCAGCGTGACTGAAGAGACCCAGTACTTC
many,-,TRBV30,TRBJ1-1,CAWMGRQPRFTEAFF,TGTGCCTGGATGGGACGGCAGCCCCGATTCACTGAAGCTTTCTTT
many,TRBD1,TRBV24-1,TRBJ2-2,CATSLTGGAFTGELFF,TGTGCCACCAGTTTGACAGGGGGCGCATTCACCGGGGAGCTGTTTTTT
many,TRBD1,TRBV6-2/TRBV6-3,TRBJ1-1,CASRGQGGTEAFF,TGTGCCAGCAGGGGACAGGGGGGCACTGAAGCTTTCTTT
-,-,TRBV18,TRBJ1-1,CASSPRLQGGDTEAFF,TGTGCCAGCTCACCCAGGCTACAGGGAGGGGACACTGAAGCTTTCTTT
-,TRBD2,TRBV11-2,TRBJ2-7,CASSLGGGGSSYEQYF,TGTGCCAGCAGCTTAGGAGGCGGGGGGAGCTCCTACGAGCAGTACTTC
many,-,TRBV5-5,TRBJ1-5,CASSLAQDTSNQPQHF,TGTGCCAGCAGCTTGGCCCAGGACACTAGCAATCAGCCCCAGCATTTT
many,-,TRBV12-3/TRBV12-4,TRBJ1-1,CASSPGTGNPTMNTEAFF,TGTGCCAGCAGTCCTGGAACAGGAAACCCAACTATGAACACTGAAGCTTTCTTT
many,-,TRBV28,TRBJ1-1,CAISEGDTEAFF,TGTGCCATCTCGGAGGGGGACACTGAAGCTTTCTTT
-,-,TRBV4-1,TRBJ2-7,CASSQDEAYEQYF,TGCGCCAGCAGCCAAGATGAGGCCTACGAGCAGTACTTC
many,-,TRBV19,TRBJ2-7,CASSTFPGTYEQYF,TGTGCCAGTAGTACCTTCCCCGGGACCTACGAGCAGTACTTC
many,-,TRBV6-5,TRBJ1-2,CASRAELGGYTF,TGTGCCAGCAGAGCAGAGTTAGGAGGCTACACCTTC
many,-,TRBV6-1,TRBJ2-7,CASSRGGFEQYF,TGTGCCAGCAGCAGAGGGGGGTTCGAGCAGTACTTC
-,TRBD2,TRBV6-5,TRBJ2-3,CASRYGSGGAGDTQYF,TGTGCCAGCAGATACGGGAGCGGGGGGGCCGGTGATACGCAGTATTTT
many,TRBD1,TRBV28,TRBJ1-1,CASRGQDTEAFF,TGTGCCAGCAGAGGACAGGACACTGAAGCTTTCTTT
many,TRBD1,TRBV10-3,TRBJ1-2,CTISRTGEFYGYTF,TGTACCATCTCAAGGACAGGGGAGTTCTATGGCTACACCTTC
many,TRBD1,TRBV7-9,TRBJ1-1,CASSMLTGITEAFF,TGTGCCAGCAGCATGCTGACAGGGATCACTGAAGCTTTCTTT
-,-,TRBV6-1,TRBJ1-1,CASSEAWTAVNTEAFF,TGTGCCAGCAGTGAAGCCTGGACAGCTGTGAACACTGAAGCTTTCTTT
many,-,TRBV11-2,TRBJ1-2,CASSSRQPLHYGYTF,TGTGCCAGCAGCTCCAGACAGCCCCTCCACTATGGCTACACCTTC
many,-,TRBV12-3/TRBV12-4,TRBJ1-3,CASRRTGNTIYF,TGTGCCAGCAGAAGAACTGGAAACACCATATATTTT
many,-,TRBV6-2/TRBV6-3,TRBJ2-6,CASSYGGSGANVLTF,TGTGCCAGCAGTTATGGCGGCTCTGGGGCCAACGTCCTGACTTTC
many,-,TRBV7-2,TRBJ1-5,CASSSGLSNQPQHF,TGTGCCAGCAGCTCTGGGTTGAGCAATCAGCCCCAGCATTTT
many,-,TRBV12-3/TRBV12-4,TRBJ2-5,CASSNGEPIPPQETQYF,TGTGCCAGCAGCAACGGGGAACCGATCCCCCCTCAAGAGACCCAGTACTTC
many,-,TRBV5-1,TRBJ2-7,CASSLGGTSDEQYF,TGCGCCAGCAGCTTGGGCGGGACATCCGACGAGCAGTACTTC
many,TRBD1,TRBV6-5,TRBJ2-7,CASSYSQGFEQYF,TGTGCCAGCAGTTACTCACAGGGGTTCGAGCAGTACTTC